Presented here are 17 T cell receptor beta chains from one specimen sequenced in a study of blood T cell repertoires in COVID-19. The data were produced by immunoSEQ multiplex PCR, yet TCRdb's version contains in-frame clones alone and is incomplete. The repertoire holds some 240,000 clones, with approximately 89% as singletons. The material sequenced was peripheral blood. Receptor source: a woman aged 40 to 49 who had recovered from COVID-19.

The gene calls are TRBV3-1 (or the pseudogene TRBV3-2) and TRBJ1-5, with TRBD1 matching over 8 bases. J gave up 7 bases and V 1 base, and 12 bases lay outside the gene matches. The germline gives CDR1 LGHDT, CDR2 YNNKEL (reference sequence). The CDR3 consists of 17 residues. In DNA form, the CDR3 reads TGTGCCAGCAGCCAAGGAAACAGGGACAGGATAGGACAGCCCCAGCATTTT. Its translation is CASSQGNRDRIGQPQHF.

This rearrangement joins TRBV10-3 to TRBJ2-5; 7 nucleotides agree with TRBD2. Looked up from germline, CDR1 is ENHRY and CDR2 is SYGVKD. V was pared by 5 bases and J by 9 bases, with 9 bases of the junction left unmatched. The CDR3 is 13 amino acids. As DNA, the CDR3 is TGTGCCATCAGTCCTGATGATGGGAGGGCCCAGTACTTC. Translating gives CAISPDDGRAQYF.

Concerning this clone: This CDR3 is also generated by other DNA sequences in the sample. The chain couples TRBV19 to TRBJ2-1; 9 nucleotides match TRBD2. The CDR3 sequence is 15 residues long. The junction had 2 bases not matched to a gene; V was cut back by 1 base and J by 4 bases. The germline V gene has CDR1 LNHDA and CDR2 SQIVND (reference sequence). CDR3 nucleotide sequence: TGTGCCAGTAGTATAGCTAGCGGGGCATACAATGAGCAGTTCTTC. It encodes CASSIASGAYNEQFF.

This chain uses TRBV28 with TRBJ2-3; D is unresolved. The length of the CDR3 is 13 residues. Looked up from germline, CDR1 is MDHEN and CDR2 is SYDVKM. V lost 4 bases and J lost 4, with 9 bases in between. CDR3 bases: TGTGCCAGCAGTTCTATACCTCCAGATACGCAGTATTTT. Protein: CASSSIPPDTQYF.

Here the CDR3 DNA reads TGTGCCAGCAGTTCCGGGACAGGGGATCGAGGCTACACCTTC. This codes for CASSSGTGDRGYTF. V usage is TRBV28 and J usage is TRBJ1-2; 10 bases are shared with TRBD1. The germline V gene encodes CDR1 MDHEN and CDR2 SYDVKM. V gave up 4 bases and J gave up 8 bases; unmatched junction bases: 7. The CDR3 sequence is 14 residues long.

This clone was detected only a few times. The chain combines TRBV10-3 with TRBJ2-3; D is unclear. CDR3 length: 15 amino acids. V lost 0 bases, J lost 0 bases, and 7 bases lay in between. Germline CDR1 and CDR2: ENHRY and SYGVKD. CDR3 DNA: TGTGCCATCAGTGAGTCCCCAGGTAGCACAGATACGCAGTATTTT. Protein sequence: CAISESPGSTDTQYF.

Of note for this clone: The conserved final phenylalanine or tryptophan is absent from the CDR3, which likely points to a read error. The DNA is left out, because the CDR3 cannot be placed on it with certainty; the CDR3 is given as TCRdb lists it. The chain couples TRBV19 to TRBJ1-4. Ends included, the CDR3 has 8 residues. CDR1 and CDR2 (germline): LNHDA, SQIVND (reference sequence). The CDR3 reads CASSMIEV.

V and J are TRBV9 and TRBJ2-1, with D possibly matching TRBD1 (6 bases). Trimming took off 0 bases at V and 4 bases at J, with 8 bases between the two ends. The CDR3 is made up of 14 amino acids. The germline V gene has CDR1 SGDLS and CDR2 YYNGEE. The DNA of the CDR3 is TGTGCCAGCAGCGTAGGGGGGCCTTACAATGAGCAGTTCTTC. Translating it yields CASSVGGPYNEQFF.

The chain combines TRBV5-4 with TRBJ2-7; 11 bases fit TRBD2. Germline CDR1 is SGHNT and CDR2 is YYREEE (reference sequence). With 4 bases clipped from V and 6 bases from J, the junction kept 12 bases outside the gene matches. The length of the CDR3 is 16 residues. The CDR3 loop is CASSVNSGRASGEQYV. CDR3 bases: TGTGCCAGCAGCGTAAATAGCGGGAGGGCCTCAGGCGAGCAGTACGTC.

The chain combines TRBV3-1 (or the pseudogene TRBV3-2) with TRBJ1-2, with D tentatively TRBD1 (5 bases). The V and J ends lost 0 bases and 3 bases respectively, with 11 bases between them. The CDR3 is made up of 15 amino acids. Germline CDR1 is LGHDT and CDR2 is YNNKEL (reference sequence). This CDR3 is CASSQEIRQHYGYTF. In DNA, the CDR3 is TGTGCCAGCAGCCAAGAAATCAGACAGCACTATGGCTACACCTTC.

This chain joins TRBV19 and TRBJ1-2; 8 positions match TRBD1. There are 14 residues in the CDR3. Germline loops: CDR1 LNHDA, CDR2 SQIVND (reference sequence). Trimming at V came to 3 bases and at J to 2 bases, leaving 2 bases not matched to a gene. The CDR3 DNA sequence: TGTGCCAGTAGTATCCAGGGGGCGAACTATGGCTACACCTTC. Translated: CASSIQGANYGYTF.

The chain joins TRBV19 to TRBJ2-5; weak D call: TRBD2 (6 bases). Germline CDR1 and CDR2: LNHDA and SQIVND (reference sequence). The V end was cut by 3 bases, the J end by 5 bases, with 13 bases between. This CDR3 contains 14 residues. CDR3 in amino acids: CASSISGGVETQYF. CDR3 DNA: TGTGCCAGTAGTATCAGCGGCGGGGTGGAGACCCAGTACTTC.

V is TRBV10-3 and J is TRBJ2-5, with 9 bases identical to TRBD1. The germline V gene has CDR1 ENHRY and CDR2 SYGVKD. This CDR3 contains 15 residues. J gave up 4 bases and V 6 bases, and 9 bases lay outside the gene matches. The DNA for the CDR3 is TGTGCCATCAGGAGACAGGGGGACGAGGGAGAGACCCAGTACTTC. Protein sequence: CAIRRQGDEGETQYF.

As to this clone: Other DNA sequences in this sample translate to the same CDR3. The V call is TRBV28, the J call TRBJ1-3, with a tentative D call TRBD1 (6 bases). Trimming took off 3 bases at V and 0 bases at J, with 12 bases between the two ends. The CDR3 consists of 16 residues. Germline V gene sequence: CDR1 MDHEN, CDR2 SYDVKM. Here the CDR3 reads CASSLGQGSSGNTIYF. CDR3 nucleotides: TGTGCCAGCAGTTTGGGCCAGGGGAGCTCTGGAAACACCATATATTTT. Based on the CDR3 plus reference TRBV28 and TRBJ1-3, the full variable domain is DVKVTQSSRYLVKRTGEKVFLECVQDMDHENMFWYRQDPGLGLRLIYFSYDVKMKEKGDIPEGYSVSREKKERFSLILESASTNQTSMYLCASSLGQGSSGNTIYFGEGSWLTVV.

This clone turned up a few times. The V gene is TRBV7-9, the J gene TRBJ2-7; TRBD2 aligns across 11 bases. The V gene's germline CDR1 is SEHNR and CDR2 FQNEAQ (reference sequence). The junction had 6 bases not matched to a gene; V was cut back by 5 bases and J by 3 bases. CDR3 length: 15 residues. The CDR3 is CASSGPGLAVYEQYF. For the CDR3, the DNA is TGTGCCAGCAGCGGACCGGGACTAGCGGTCTACGAGCAGTACTTC. Drawing the rest from reference TRBV7-9 and TRBJ2-7, the complete variable domain is DTGVSQNPRHKITKRGQNVTFRCDPISEHNRLYWYRQTLGQGPEFLTYFQNEAQLEKSRLLSDRFSAERPKGSFSTLEIQRTEQGDSAMYLCASSGPGLAVYEQYFGPGTRLTVT.

The chain recombines TRBV12-5 with TRBJ1-2; D is unclear. The germline V and J ends were trimmed by 6 bases and 8 bases, with 22 bases remaining between them. Germline lookup yields CDR1 LGHNT and CDR2 FRNRAP. This CDR3 region has 15 residues. The CDR3 nucleotides are TGTGCTAGTGGATTTTCCGCGAGGTCCGTCCCCGGCTACACCTTC. It encodes CASGFSARSVPGYTF. The variable domain in full, completed from reference TRBV12-5 and TRBJ1-2, reads DARVTQTPRHKVTEMGQEVTMRCQPILGHNTVFWYRQTMMQGLELLAYFRNRAPLDDSGMPKDRFSAEMPDATLATLKIQPSEPRDSAVYFCASGFSARSVPGYTFGSGTRLTVV.

J is TRBJ2-3 and V is TRBV27; no firm D call. The V and J ends lost 5 bases and 6 bases respectively, with 9 bases between them. This CDR3 is 12 amino acids long. Germline CDR1 MNHEY, CDR2 SMNVEV (reference sequence). CDR3 in amino acids: CASSPDPDTQYF. Written as DNA, the CDR3 is TGTGCCAGCAGTCCAGATCCGGATACGCAGTATTTT.